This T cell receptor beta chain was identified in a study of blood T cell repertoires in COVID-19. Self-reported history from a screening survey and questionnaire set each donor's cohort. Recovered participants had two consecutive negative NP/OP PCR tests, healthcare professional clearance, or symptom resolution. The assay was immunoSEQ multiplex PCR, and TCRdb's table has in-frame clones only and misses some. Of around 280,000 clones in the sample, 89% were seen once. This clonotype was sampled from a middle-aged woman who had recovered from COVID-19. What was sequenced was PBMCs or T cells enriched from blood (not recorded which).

The CDR3 DNA is TGTGCCAGCAGTCGGGACAGGGAAACCTATAATTCACCCCTCCACTTT. Residues: CASSRDRETYNSPLHF. The V call is TRBV4-2, the J call TRBJ1-6; 9 positions agree with TRBD1. CDR1 is LGHNA, CDR2 YNFKEQ, per germline. V was pared by 6 bases and J by 2 bases, with 5 bases of the junction left unmatched. The CDR3 totals 16 residues.